Listed below are T cell receptor beta chains from one sample, sequenced in a study of T cell responses to AZD1222 COVID-19 vaccine. Using immunoSEQ multiplex PCR, the repertoire was profiled, and TCRdb retains in-frame clones only, with some absent. The data hold some 150,000 clones, with roughly 88% observed a single time. Sequencing used peripheral blood, obtained on day 0 of AZD1222 vaccination. Receptor source: an adult in good health. Both conserved end residues are part of each CDR3. Fields, in order: CDR3 protein, V gene, J gene.

cdr3_aa: CASSLLTGDYGYTF
v_call: TRBV7-9
j_call: TRBJ1-2

cdr3_aa: CATTSGFTDTQYF
v_call: TRBV2
j_call: TRBJ2-3

cdr3_aa: CASSVAGGEYPSYNEQFF
v_call: TRBV10-2
j_call: TRBJ2-1

cdr3_aa: CASSWGIYEQYF
v_call: TRBV28
j_call: TRBJ2-7

cdr3_aa: CASSRASGRAGGDTQYF
v_call: TRBV7-8
j_call: TRBJ2-3

cdr3_aa: CASSEDYEQYF
v_call: TRBV6-1
j_call: TRBJ2-7

cdr3_aa: CASSQGQYEETQYF
v_call: TRBV7-9
j_call: TRBJ2-5

cdr3_aa: CARSHRGITDTQYF
v_call: TRBV5-3
j_call: TRBJ2-3

cdr3_aa: CASSLGGLAGPRGPDTQYF
v_call: TRBV11-2
j_call: TRBJ2-3

cdr3_aa: CASSLLSAGEQFF
v_call: TRBV28
j_call: TRBJ2-1

cdr3_aa: CASAIGQGDTGELFF
v_call: TRBV19
j_call: TRBJ2-2

cdr3_aa: CASSLGSGETQYF
v_call: TRBV5-4
j_call: TRBJ2-5

cdr3_aa: CASSQESTEAFF
v_call: TRBV3-1/TRBV3-2
j_call: TRBJ1-1

cdr3_aa: CASSESPVRAGNQPQHF
v_call: TRBV2
j_call: TRBJ1-5

cdr3_aa: CASAPREGDTQYF
v_call: TRBV5-1
j_call: TRBJ2-3

cdr3_aa: CASSYQAENIQYF
v_call: TRBV27
j_call: TRBJ2-4

cdr3_aa: CASSWGQGTLNTGELFF
v_call: TRBV13
j_call: TRBJ2-2

cdr3_aa: CASSSPNTDTQYF
v_call: TRBV7-2
j_call: TRBJ2-3

cdr3_aa: CASTGTSPYEQFF
v_call: TRBV14
j_call: TRBJ2-1

cdr3_aa: CAISDGTTSGDEQYF
v_call: TRBV10-3
j_call: TRBJ2-7

cdr3_aa: CASSILPHTTEAYSNQPQHF
v_call: TRBV19
j_call: TRBJ1-5

cdr3_aa: CAWSPPGQGHYSGYTF
v_call: TRBV30
j_call: TRBJ1-2

cdr3_aa: CAISPTGTGGYEQYF
v_call: TRBV10-3
j_call: TRBJ2-7

cdr3_aa: CASSQFAQGRYGYTF
v_call: TRBV3-1/TRBV3-2
j_call: TRBJ1-2

cdr3_aa: CASSFARQFGEKLFF
v_call: TRBV3-1/TRBV3-2
j_call: TRBJ1-4

cdr3_aa: CASALAGAKETQYF
v_call: TRBV12-5
j_call: TRBJ2-5

cdr3_aa: CASSQDGTGPNYGYTF
v_call: TRBV3-1/TRBV3-2
j_call: TRBJ1-2

cdr3_aa: CASSLRNNYNEQFF
v_call: TRBV6-5
j_call: TRBJ2-1

cdr3_aa: CASSRGGGNQPQHF
v_call: TRBV19
j_call: TRBJ1-5

cdr3_aa: CASSLAGRNTGELFF
v_call: TRBV5-1
j_call: TRBJ2-2

cdr3_aa: CASSSYSGGLSGTQYF
v_call: TRBV28
j_call: TRBJ2-3

cdr3_aa: CASSSPTSGSLTGELFF
v_call: TRBV7-9
j_call: TRBJ2-2

cdr3_aa: CASSPLQGNYGYTF
v_call: TRBV7-2
j_call: TRBJ1-2

cdr3_aa: CASSLGQGSSYEQYF
v_call: TRBV18
j_call: TRBJ2-7

cdr3_aa: CASSPPARNEQYF
v_call: TRBV18
j_call: TRBJ2-7

cdr3_aa: CASSKQGLAGGNTGELFF
v_call: TRBV4-1
j_call: TRBJ2-2

cdr3_aa: CSVDLGSRQYF
v_call: TRBV29-1
j_call: TRBJ2-7

cdr3_aa: CASSPQGDSVLGEYF
v_call: TRBV18
j_call: TRBJ2-7

cdr3_aa: CASSQRDSTEAFF
v_call: TRBV4-1
j_call: TRBJ1-1

cdr3_aa: CAWSLDRVLEAFF
v_call: TRBV30
j_call: TRBJ1-1

cdr3_aa: CASSLTGQVTEAFF
v_call: TRBV27
j_call: TRBJ1-1

cdr3_aa: CASRADRTYEQYF
v_call: TRBV19
j_call: TRBJ2-7

cdr3_aa: CASSPKTFAGGGTQYF
v_call: TRBV11-2
j_call: TRBJ2-5

cdr3_aa: CATSLSRGLQETQYF
v_call: TRBV24-1
j_call: TRBJ2-5

cdr3_aa: CASSLGPGEQPQHF
v_call: TRBV5-6
j_call: TRBJ1-5

cdr3_aa: CASSSGTTGLAGRVEQFF
v_call: TRBV5-1
j_call: TRBJ2-1

cdr3_aa: CASRSRGGYTEAFF
v_call: TRBV6-5
j_call: TRBJ1-1

cdr3_aa: CAISERSRPGSQETQYF
v_call: TRBV10-3
j_call: TRBJ2-5